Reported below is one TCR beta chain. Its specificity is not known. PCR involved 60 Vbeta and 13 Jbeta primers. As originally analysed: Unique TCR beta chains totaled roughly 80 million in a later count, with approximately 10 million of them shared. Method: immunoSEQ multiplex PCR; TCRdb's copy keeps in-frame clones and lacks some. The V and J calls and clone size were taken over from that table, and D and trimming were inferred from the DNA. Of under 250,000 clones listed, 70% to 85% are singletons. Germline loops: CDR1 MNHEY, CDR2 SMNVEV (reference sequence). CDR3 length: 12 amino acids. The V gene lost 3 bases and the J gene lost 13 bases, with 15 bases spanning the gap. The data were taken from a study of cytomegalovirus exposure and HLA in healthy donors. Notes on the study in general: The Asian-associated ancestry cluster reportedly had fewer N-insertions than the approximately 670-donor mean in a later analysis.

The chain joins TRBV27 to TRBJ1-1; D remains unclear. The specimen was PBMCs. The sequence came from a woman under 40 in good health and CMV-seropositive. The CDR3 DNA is TGTGCCAGCAGTTTGTCGATCCCACAGATTTTCTTT. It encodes CASSLSIPQIFF.